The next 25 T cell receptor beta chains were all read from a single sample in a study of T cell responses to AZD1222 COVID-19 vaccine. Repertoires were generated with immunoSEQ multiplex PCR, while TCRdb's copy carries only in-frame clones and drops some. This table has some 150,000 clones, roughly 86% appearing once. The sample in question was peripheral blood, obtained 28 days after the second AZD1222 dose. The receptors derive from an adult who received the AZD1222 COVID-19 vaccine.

The CDR3 nucleotides read TGTGCCAGCAGTTTGGGGGGTACAGCCTACGAGCAGTACTTC. Translating it yields CASSLGGTAYEQYF. The V and J genes are TRBV28 and TRBJ2-7, with D possibly matching TRBD2 (6 bases). V was trimmed by 3 bases and J by 2 bases, leaving 11 bases between them. The CDR3 has 14 residues. Germline CDR1 is MDHEN and CDR2 is SYDVKM.

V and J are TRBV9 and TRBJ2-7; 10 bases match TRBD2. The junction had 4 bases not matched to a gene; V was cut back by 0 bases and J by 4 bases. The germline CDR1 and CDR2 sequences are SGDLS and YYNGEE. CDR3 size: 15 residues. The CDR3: CASSVEGTSVYEQYF. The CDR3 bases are TGTGCCAGCAGCGTAGAAGGGACTAGCGTGTACGAGCAGTACTTC.

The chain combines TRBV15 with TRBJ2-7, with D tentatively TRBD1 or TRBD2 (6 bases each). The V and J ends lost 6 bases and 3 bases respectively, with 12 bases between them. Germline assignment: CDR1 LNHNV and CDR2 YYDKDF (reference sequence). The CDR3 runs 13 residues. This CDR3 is CATRGGSGYEQYF. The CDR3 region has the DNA TGTGCCACCAGGGGGGGCTCTGGCTACGAGCAGTACTTC.

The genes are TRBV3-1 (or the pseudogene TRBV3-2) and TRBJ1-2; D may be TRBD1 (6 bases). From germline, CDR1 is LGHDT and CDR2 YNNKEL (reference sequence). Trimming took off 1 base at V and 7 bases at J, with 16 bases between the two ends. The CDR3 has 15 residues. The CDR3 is CASSQGRLAGAGYTF. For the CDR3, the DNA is TGTGCCAGCAGCCAAGGGAGATTGGCAGGGGCTGGCTACACCTTC.

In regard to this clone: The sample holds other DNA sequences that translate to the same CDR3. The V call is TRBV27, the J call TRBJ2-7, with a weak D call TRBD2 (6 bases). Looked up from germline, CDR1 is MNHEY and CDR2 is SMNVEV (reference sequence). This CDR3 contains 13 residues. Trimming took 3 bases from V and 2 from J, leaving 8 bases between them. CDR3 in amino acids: CASSLGGPYEQYF. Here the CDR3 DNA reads TGTGCCAGCAGTTTGGGGGGACCCTACGAGCAGTACTTC.

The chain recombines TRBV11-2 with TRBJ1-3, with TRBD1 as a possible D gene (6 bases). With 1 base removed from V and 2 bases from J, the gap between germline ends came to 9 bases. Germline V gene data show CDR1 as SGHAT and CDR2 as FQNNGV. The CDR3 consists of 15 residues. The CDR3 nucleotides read TGTGCCAGCAGCTTAGGACCAGGGGCTGGAAACACCATATATTTT. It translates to CASSLGPGAGNTIYF.

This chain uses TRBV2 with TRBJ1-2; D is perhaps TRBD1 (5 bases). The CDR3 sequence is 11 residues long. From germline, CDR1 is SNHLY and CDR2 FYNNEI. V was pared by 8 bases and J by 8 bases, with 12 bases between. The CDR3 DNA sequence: TGTGCCAGCGGCGGGGGTGGAGGCTACACCTTC. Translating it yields CASGGGGGYTF.

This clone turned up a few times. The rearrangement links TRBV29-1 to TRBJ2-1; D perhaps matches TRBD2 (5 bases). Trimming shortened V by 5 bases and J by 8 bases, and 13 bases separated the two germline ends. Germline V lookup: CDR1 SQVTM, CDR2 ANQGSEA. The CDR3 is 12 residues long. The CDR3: CSVRGSSYEQFF. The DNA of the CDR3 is TGCAGCGTTCGGGGTTCGTCTTATGAGCAGTTCTTC.

This chain's CDR3 is CAISERVGETQYF. CDR3 DNA: TGTGCCATCAGTGAGCGAGTGGGAGAGACCCAGTACTTC. The rearrangement links TRBV10-3 to TRBJ2-5; no clear D gene. The CDR3 contains 13 residues. Germline CDR1 and CDR2: ENHRY and SYGVKD. Trimming stripped 2 bases from V and 4 bases from J, with 8 bases between.

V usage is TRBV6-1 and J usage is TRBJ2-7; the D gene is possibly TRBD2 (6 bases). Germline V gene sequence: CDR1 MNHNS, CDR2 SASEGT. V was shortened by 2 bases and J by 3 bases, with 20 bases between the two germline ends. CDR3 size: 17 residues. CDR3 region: CASSERDLGTGYYEQYF. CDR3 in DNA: TGTGCCAGCAGTGAACGCGACTTGGGGACTGGTTACTACGAGCAGTACTTC.

Written as DNA, the CDR3 is TGTGCCTGGAGTCCCCGGGGAGGGGTCGAGAAACTGTTTTTT. It encodes CAWSPRGGVEKLFF. The chain joins TRBV30 to TRBJ1-4; a possible D gene is TRBD1 (5 bases). This CDR3 contains 14 residues. Germline V CDR1 and CDR2: GTSNPN, SVGIG (reference sequence). V was clipped by 2 bases and J by 11 bases, with 18 bases between them.

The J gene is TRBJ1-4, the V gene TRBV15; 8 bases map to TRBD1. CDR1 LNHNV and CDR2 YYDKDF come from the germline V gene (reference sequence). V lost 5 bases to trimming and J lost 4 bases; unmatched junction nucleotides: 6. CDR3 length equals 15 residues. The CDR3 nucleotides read TGTGCCACCAGCGGGGGACAGGCTGTTAATGAAAAACTGTTTTTT. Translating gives CATSGGQAVNEKLFF.

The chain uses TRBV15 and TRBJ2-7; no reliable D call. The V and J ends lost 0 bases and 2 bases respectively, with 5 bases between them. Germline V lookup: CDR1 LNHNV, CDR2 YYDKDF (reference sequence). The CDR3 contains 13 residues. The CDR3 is CATSRDLPYEQYF. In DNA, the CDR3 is TGTGCCACCAGCAGAGATCTACCCTACGAGCAGTACTTC.

This chain's CDR3 is CASSVSGQETQYF. CDR3 nucleotides: TGTGCCAGTAGTGTTAGCGGACAAGAGACCCAGTACTTC. The V call is TRBV19, the J call TRBJ2-5; D perhaps matches TRBD2 (6 bases). Germline loops: CDR1 LNHDA, CDR2 SQIVND (reference sequence). Trimming pared 5 bases from V and 2 bases from J, leaving 9 bases between. CDR3 length: 13 amino acids.

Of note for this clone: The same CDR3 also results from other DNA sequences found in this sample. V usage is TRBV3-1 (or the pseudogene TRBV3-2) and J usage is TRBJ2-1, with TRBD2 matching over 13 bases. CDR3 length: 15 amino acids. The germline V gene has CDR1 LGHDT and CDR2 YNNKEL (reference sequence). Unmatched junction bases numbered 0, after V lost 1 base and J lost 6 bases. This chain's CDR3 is CASSQGTSGGNEQFF. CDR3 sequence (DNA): TGTGCCAGCAGCCAAGGGACTAGCGGGGGCAATGAGCAGTTCTTC.

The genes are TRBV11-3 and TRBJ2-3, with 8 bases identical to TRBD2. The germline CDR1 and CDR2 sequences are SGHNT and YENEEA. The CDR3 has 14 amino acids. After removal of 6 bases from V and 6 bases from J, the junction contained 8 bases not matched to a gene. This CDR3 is CASSKSGSTDTQYF. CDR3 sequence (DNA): TGTGCCAGCAGTAAAAGCGGGAGTACTGATACGCAGTATTTT.

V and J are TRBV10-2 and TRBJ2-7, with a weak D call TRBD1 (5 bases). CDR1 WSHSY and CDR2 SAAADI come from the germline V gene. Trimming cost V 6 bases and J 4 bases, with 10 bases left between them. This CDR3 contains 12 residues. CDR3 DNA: TGCGCCAGCAGGCAGGGTTTATACGAGCAGTACTTC. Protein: CASRQGLYEQYF.

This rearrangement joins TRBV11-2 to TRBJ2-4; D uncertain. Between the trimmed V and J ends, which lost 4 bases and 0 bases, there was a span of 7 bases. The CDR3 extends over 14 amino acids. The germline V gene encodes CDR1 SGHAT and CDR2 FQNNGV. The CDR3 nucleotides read TGTGCCAGCAGCTCCCGGTTAGCCAAAAACATTCAGTACTTC. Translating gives CASSSRLAKNIQYF.

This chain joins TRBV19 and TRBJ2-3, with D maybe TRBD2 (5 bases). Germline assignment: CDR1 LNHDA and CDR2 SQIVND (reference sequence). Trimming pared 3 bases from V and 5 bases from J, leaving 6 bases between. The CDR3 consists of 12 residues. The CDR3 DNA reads TGTGCCAGTAGTATGCGGGTAGATACGCAGTATTTT. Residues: CASSMRVDTQYF. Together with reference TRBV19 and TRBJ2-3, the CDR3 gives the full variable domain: DGGITQSPKYLFRKEGQNVTLSCEQNLNHDAMYWYRQDPGQGLRLIYYSQIVNDFQKGDIAEGYSVSREKKESFPLTVTSAQKNPTAFYLCASSMRVDTQYFGPGTRLTVL.

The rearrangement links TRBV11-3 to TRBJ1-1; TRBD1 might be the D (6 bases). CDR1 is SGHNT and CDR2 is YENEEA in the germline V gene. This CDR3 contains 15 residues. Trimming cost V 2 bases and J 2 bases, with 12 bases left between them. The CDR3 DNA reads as TGTGCCAGCAGCTTAAGCAGGGGAGGAAACACTGAAGCTTTCTTT. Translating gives CASSLSRGGNTEAFF.

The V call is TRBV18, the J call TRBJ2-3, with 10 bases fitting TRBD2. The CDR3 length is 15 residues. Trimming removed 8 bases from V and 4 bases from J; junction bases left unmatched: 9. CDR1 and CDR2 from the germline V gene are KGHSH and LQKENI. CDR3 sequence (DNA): TGTGCCAGCCGTGGCCAAGCGGGAGGGTCAGATACGCAGTATTTT. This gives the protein CASRGQAGGSDTQYF.

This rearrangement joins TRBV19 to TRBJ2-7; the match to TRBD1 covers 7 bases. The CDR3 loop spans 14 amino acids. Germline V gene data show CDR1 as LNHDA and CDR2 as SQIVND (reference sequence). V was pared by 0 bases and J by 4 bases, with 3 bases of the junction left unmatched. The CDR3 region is CASSIDETGYEQYF. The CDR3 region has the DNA TGTGCCAGTAGTATAGACGAGACAGGGTACGAGCAGTACTTC. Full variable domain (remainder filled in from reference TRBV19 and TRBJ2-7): DGGITQSPKYLFRKEGQNVTLSCEQNLNHDAMYWYRQDPGQGLRLIYYSQIVNDFQKGDIAEGYSVSREKKESFPLTVTSAQKNPTAFYLCASSIDETGYEQYFGPGTRLTVT.

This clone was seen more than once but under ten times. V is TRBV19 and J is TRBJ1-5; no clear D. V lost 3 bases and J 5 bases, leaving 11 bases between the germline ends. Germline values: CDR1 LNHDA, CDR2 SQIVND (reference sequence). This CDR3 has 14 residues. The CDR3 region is CASSIQVLYQPQHF. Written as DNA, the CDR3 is TGTGCCAGTAGTATTCAGGTTCTTTATCAGCCCCAGCATTTT.

The CDR3 region is CASRETGVTGTQYF. In DNA, the CDR3 is TGTGCCAGCAGAGAAACCGGAGTCACGGGGACCCAGTACTTC. The gene calls are TRBV2 and TRBJ2-5, with unresolved D. The CDR3 covers 14 residues. V lost 6 bases and J lost 7, with 18 bases in between. Germline assignment: CDR1 SNHLY and CDR2 FYNNEI.

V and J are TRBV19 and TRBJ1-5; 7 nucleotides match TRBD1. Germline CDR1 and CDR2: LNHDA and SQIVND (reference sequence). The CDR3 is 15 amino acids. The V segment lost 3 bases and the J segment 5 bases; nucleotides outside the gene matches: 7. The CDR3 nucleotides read TGTGCCAGTAGTATGGAGGGACAGAGGTATCAGCCCCAGCATTTT. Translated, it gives CASSMEGQRYQPQHF.